The clone carrying this T cell receptor beta chain was seen many times. Its antigen is still unknown. The sample is drawn from a study of CD8 T cells in ankylosing spondylitis. A quantitative 5'-RACE method, one with molecular barcodes, was used to make TCR beta libraries. TCRdb analysed the 5' RACE reads with MiXCR anew, one entry per CDR3 protein. Among about 390,000 distinct CDR3 sequences listed, 20% to 25% were seen once. The CDR3 contains 16 residues. CDR1 and CDR2 from the germline V gene are DFQATT and SNEGSKA (reference sequence). V shed 4 bases and J shed 1 base, with 20 bases lying between them. Points from the study as a whole: Earlier work had already found some motif variants in reactive arthritis synovial fluid and blood. A motif of under 10 highly homologous TCR beta variants was seen as apparently characteristic of ankylosing spondylitis blood. In ankylosing spondylitis patients, matched synovial fluid reportedly showed significant enrichment of disease-linked clones. As for the disease-linked clones, they showed a CD8+ phenotype and occurred at relatively low frequencies in peripheral blood.

V usage is TRBV20-1 and J usage is TRBJ2-7, with a possible D match to TRBD2 (5 bases). The sample consisted of blood, either unsorted or a sorted T cell fraction (not recorded which). This sequence originates from a male donor with ankylosing spondylitis. The CDR3 loop reads CSAKPLRSGGSYEQYF. The CDR3, as DNA: TGCAGTGCTAAGCCCCTCAGGAGCGGCGGTTCCTACGAGCAGTACTTC.